Sequencing of this T cell receptor beta chain was carried out in a study of beta chain features in type 1 diabetes. Study context: Analysis included 100 million to 140 million sorted cells drawn from all samples. The study, taken as a whole, reports: Patients and controls would be equally affected if PCR favored shorter templates.

Comments on this clone: What it binds is not known.

Expressed TCRB transcripts were sequenced, since all the RNA that had been isolated was reverse transcribed. Libraries were prepared by immunoSEQ multiplex PCR; TCRdb keeps only in-frame clonotypes and omits some of them. The sample holds roughly 240,000 clones, roughly 15% seen once. The CDR3 sequence is 14 residues long. V lost 2 bases, J lost 3 bases, and 10 bases lay in between. The V gene's germline CDR1 is SNHLY and CDR2 FYNNEI. The chain links TRBV2 to TRBJ1-2, with a weak D call TRBD1 (5 bases). This TCR was recovered from a woman aged 35 to 49 in good health. Material for sequencing was naive CD4+ T cells from blood. The CDR3 DNA follows: TGTGCCAGCAGTGAAAGGCAGGGATACTATGGCTACACCTTC. This translates into CASSERQGYYGYTF.